One sample yielded the 32 T cell receptor beta chains listed below, sequenced in a study of T cell responses to AZD1222 COVID-19 vaccine. Some clones are missing from TCRdb's copy, which holds only in-frame ones; the method was immunoSEQ multiplex PCR. There are just under 150,000 clones in the sample; approximately 86% occur only once, and less than 6% lies in the top ten. The sequencing used peripheral blood, collected 28 days after the second AZD1222 dose. The receptors were gathered from an adult who received the AZD1222 COVID-19 vaccine.

Notes on this clone: The germline gene is not matched at one end of the junction; a read error may be the cause. J is TRBJ2-2 and V is TRBV27, with D maybe TRBD1 (5 bases). Germline loops: CDR1 MNHEY, CDR2 SMNVEV (reference sequence). The CDR3 runs to 9 residues. Written as DNA, the CDR3 is TGCACAGGCACCGGGGAGCTGTTTTTT. Its translation: CTGTGELFF.

The rearrangement joins TRBV12-3 or TRBV12-4 to TRBJ1-2, with no clear D. Trimming left V 6 bases short and J 4 bases short, with 9 bases between. The CDR3 loop spans 12 amino acids. For the CDR3, the DNA is TGTGCCAGCAGCCTGAGGATCTATGGCTACACCTTC. Translation: CASSLRIYGYTF.

The V call is TRBV7-9, the J call TRBJ2-5; D perhaps matches TRBD1 (5 bases). The germline V gene has CDR1 SEHNR and CDR2 FQNEAQ (reference sequence). V dropped 2 bases and J dropped 4 bases, with 11 bases sitting between them. The CDR3 extends over 14 amino acids. The CDR3: CASSLSDGAETQYF. DNA of the CDR3: TGTGCCAGCAGCTTATCCGATGGGGCAGAGACCCAGTACTTC.

This clone was picked up one time. The J gene is TRBJ2-1, the V gene TRBV18, with TRBD2 matching over 8 bases. With V trimmed by 3 bases and J by 8 bases, 9 bases remained unmatched. There are 15 residues in the CDR3. Looked up from germline, CDR1 is KGHSH and CDR2 is LQKENI. CDR3 coding DNA: TGTGCCAGCTCACCGGCGGGGGGCCGGAAGGATGAGCAGTTCTTC. Protein product: CASSPAGGRKDEQFF.

This chain joins TRBV9 and TRBJ2-3; possibly TRBD2 for D (6 bases). Trimming took off 0 bases at V and 6 bases at J, with 11 bases between the two ends. CDR1 and CDR2 from the germline V gene are SGDLS and YYNGEE. The CDR3 covers 14 residues. For the CDR3, the DNA is TGTGCCAGCAGCGTAGTGGGGGGAGGTGATACGCAGTATTTT. Protein sequence: CASSVVGGGDTQYF. The full variable domain, in which reference TRBV9 and TRBJ2-3 provide the parts outside the CDR3, is DSGVTQTPKHLITATGQRVTLRCSPRSGDLSVYWYQQSLDQGLQFLIQYYNGEERAKGNILERFSAQQFPDLHSELNLSSLELGDSALYFCASSVVGGGDTQYFGPGTRLTVL.

The gene calls are TRBV28 and TRBJ1-4; the D gene is possibly TRBD1 (5 bases). The germline V gene encodes CDR1 MDHEN and CDR2 SYDVKM. There are 16 residues in the CDR3. Trimming shortened V by 1 base and J by 0 bases, and 9 bases separated the two germline ends. CDR3 DNA sequence: TGTGCCAGCAGTTTATACAGGTCCGCAACTAATGAAAAACTGTTTTTT. It translates to CASSLYRSATNEKLFF.

This chain uses TRBV12-3 or TRBV12-4 with TRBJ2-3, with no clear D. CDR3 length: 12 residues. V was pared by 3 bases and J by 7 bases, with 8 bases between. CDR3 sequence (DNA): TGTGCCAGCAGTTTTTCGCTTAATACGCAGTATTTT. This gives the protein CASSFSLNTQYF.

This chain joins TRBV5-4 and TRBJ2-3; 12 bases line up with TRBD2. This CDR3 region has 19 residues. Germline-derived CDR1 and CDR2 are SGHNT and YYREEE (reference sequence). The junction had 12 bases not matched to a gene; V was cut back by 0 bases and J by 4 bases. The CDR3 nucleotides are TGTGCCAGCAGCTTGGGGGGCGCGAAACTAGCGGGAGGCTCAGATACGCAGTATTTT. This translates into CASSLGGAKLAGGSDTQYF.

This rearrangement joins TRBV27 to TRBJ2-3; D remains ambiguous. The CDR3 spans 14 residues. Trimming took off 3 bases at V and 2 bases at J, with 9 bases between the two ends. Germline values: CDR1 MNHEY, CDR2 SMNVEV (reference sequence). CDR3 amino acids: CASSFVGVTDTQYF. The CDR3 DNA reads TGTGCCAGCAGTTTTGTTGGGGTCACAGATACGCAGTATTTT.

V and J are TRBV7-9 and TRBJ2-2, with unresolved D. The V gene's germline CDR1 is SEHNR and CDR2 FQNEAQ (reference sequence). This CDR3 contains 12 residues. With 8 bases removed from V and 4 bases from J, the gap between germline ends came to 8 bases. CDR3 amino acids: CASHWFTGELFF. CDR3 DNA sequence: TGTGCCAGCCACTGGTTCACCGGGGAGCTGTTTTTT.

V is TRBV4-1 and J is TRBJ1-2; D is possibly TRBD1 (6 bases). Trimming removed 5 bases from V and 3 bases from J, with 7 bases in between. Looked up from germline, CDR1 is MGHRA and CDR2 is YSYEKL. This CDR3 is built from 12 residues. The CDR3 is CASSRGDYGYTF. The CDR3 region has the DNA TGCGCCAGCAGCAGGGGGGACTATGGCTACACCTTC.

This chain uses TRBV19 with TRBJ2-1; D uncertain. Trimming took 3 bases from V and 0 from J, leaving 12 bases between them. Germline CDR1 is LNHDA and CDR2 is SQIVND (reference sequence). The length of the CDR3 is 16 residues. The CDR3 here is CASSIPYPSSYNEQFF. The CDR3 nucleotides read TGTGCCAGTAGTATCCCCTACCCGAGCTCCTACAATGAGCAGTTCTTC.

The gene calls are TRBV6-5 and TRBJ2-5; the D gene is possibly TRBD1 (6 bases). Trimming pared 2 bases from V and 3 bases from J, leaving 13 bases between. The germline V gene has CDR1 MNHEY and CDR2 SVGAGI. This CDR3 contains 15 residues. CDR3 in DNA: TGTGCCAGCAGTTACGCCGGGACACCCGAAGAGACCCAGTACTTC. This codes for CASSYAGTPEETQYF.

The chain carries TRBV7-4 and TRBJ1-5; possibly TRBD1 for D (6 bases). Germline loops: CDR1 SGHVT, CDR2 SQSDAQ. V shed 2 bases and J shed 1 base, with 15 bases lying between them. This CDR3 comprises 17 residues. CDR3 sequence (DNA): TGTGCCAGCAGCTTAATATTGGGACAACCGAGCAATCAGCCCCAGCATTTT. It yields the protein CASSLILGQPSNQPQHF.

This clone showed up just a few times. The rearrangement uses TRBV7-8 and TRBJ1-2; the D is unclear. The CDR3 has 13 residues. With 0 bases removed from V and 7 bases from J, the gap between germline ends came to 9 bases. Germline V CDR1 and CDR2: SGHVS, FQNEAQ. The CDR3 region is CASSLAGLGGYTF. The CDR3 nucleotides read TGTGCCAGCAGCTTAGCAGGGTTAGGTGGCTACACCTTC.

This rearrangement joins TRBV30 to TRBJ1-2; D unresolved. CDR1 is GTSNPN, CDR2 SVGIG, per germline (reference sequence). The CDR3 loop spans 12 amino acids. V lost 5 bases and J lost 6, with 13 bases in between. CDR3 in amino acids: CAWWPSRDGYTF. CDR3 bases: TGTGCCTGGTGGCCTTCCAGAGATGGCTACACCTTC.

V and J are TRBV4-2 and TRBJ1-2; D ambiguous. Germline V lookup: CDR1 LGHNA, CDR2 YNFKEQ. The CDR3 is 15 residues long. Trimming stripped 1 base from V and 0 bases from J, with 9 bases between. CDR3 protein: CASSQALQTNYGYTF. In nucleotides, the CDR3 is TGTGCCAGCAGCCAAGCACTCCAGACTAACTATGGCTACACCTTC.

The chain carries TRBV27 and TRBJ1-2; the match to TRBD1 covers 8 bases. The V gene end was trimmed by 3 bases and the J gene end by 3 bases; junction bases not matched to a gene: 6. CDR3 size: 15 residues. Germline CDR1 MNHEY, CDR2 SMNVEV (reference sequence). CDR3 DNA: TGTGCCAGCAGTTTTTCCAGGGGGCTCCACTATGGCTACACCTTC. Translated, it gives CASSFSRGLHYGYTF.

This chain joins TRBV28 and TRBJ1-5; D not certain. The V end lost 6 bases, the J end lost 7 bases, and 10 bases lay between the germline ends. CDR1 and CDR2 from the germline V gene are MDHEN and SYDVKM. There are 12 residues in the CDR3. CDR3 DNA sequence: TGTGCCAGCAGCTCAAGTCCCCAGCCCCAGCATTTT. This sequence encodes CASSSSPQPQHF.

The J gene is TRBJ1-2, the V gene TRBV6-5, with D possibly TRBD1 on 6 matching bases. V was clipped by 3 bases and J by 3 bases, with 11 bases between them. CDR1 is MNHEY and CDR2 is SVGAGI in the germline V gene. The CDR3 consists of 14 residues. The CDR3 sequence: CASSYRAGDYGYTF. The CDR3 DNA reads TGTGCCAGCAGTTATAGGGCAGGGGACTATGGCTACACCTTC.

The chain uses TRBV3-1 (or the pseudogene TRBV3-2) and TRBJ2-2; TRBD1 agrees at 9 bases. This CDR3 region has 17 residues. The V segment lost 4 bases and the J segment 2 bases; nucleotides outside the gene matches: 8. Germline V gene lookup returns CDR1 LGHDT and CDR2 YNNKEL (reference sequence). Here the CDR3 reads CASSPLGTGRNTGELFF. The CDR3 DNA reads as TGTGCCAGCAGCCCTCTTGGGACAGGGAGAAACACCGGGGAGCTGTTTTTT.

For the CDR3, the DNA is TGTGCCAGCAGCCAAGACGTTAACAGGGGAAGGGGGAACACTGAAGCTTTCTTT. Translating gives CASSQDVNRGRGNTEAFF. The rearrangement links TRBV4-2 to TRBJ1-1; 7 nucleotides agree with TRBD1. V lost 0 bases, J lost 1 base, and 11 bases stayed unmatched. Germline values: CDR1 LGHNA, CDR2 YNFKEQ. The CDR3 sequence is 18 residues long.

The chain uses TRBV9 and TRBJ2-3; 9 bases map to TRBD2. V trimming: 4 bases; J trimming: 1 base; junction bases outside the gene matches: 4. The length of the CDR3 is 15 residues. Germline V CDR1 and CDR2: SGDLS, YYNGEE. CDR3 sequence: CASSPRTSGTDTQYF. The CDR3 DNA sequence: TGTGCCAGCAGCCCCCGGACTAGCGGCACAGATACGCAGTATTTT.

This sequence joins TRBV5-1 and TRBJ2-5; D is possibly TRBD1 or TRBD2 (7 bases each). Per the germline V gene, CDR1 is SGHRS and CDR2 is YFSETQ. V lost 3 bases to trimming and J lost 4 bases, with 19 bases between them. The CDR3 extends over 16 amino acids. The CDR3 protein is CASSSPGQGEGETQYF. The CDR3 nucleotides are TGCGCCAGCAGCTCCCCCGGCCAGGGGGAGGGAGAGACCCAGTACTTC.

The chain has TRBV19 and TRBJ2-5, with 7 bases identical to TRBD1. Germline CDR1 reads LNHDA; CDR2 reads SQIVND (reference sequence). The CDR3 runs to 15 residues. Trimming at V came to 6 bases and at J to 1 base, leaving 8 bases not matched to a gene. The CDR3 here is CASSRAGQVQETQYF. CDR3 DNA sequence: TGTGCCAGTAGCCGAGCCGGACAGGTCCAAGAGACCCAGTACTTC. Full variable domain (remainder filled in from reference TRBV19 and TRBJ2-5): DGGITQSPKYLFRKEGQNVTLSCEQNLNHDAMYWYRQDPGQGLRLIYYSQIVNDFQKGDIAEGYSVSREKKESFPLTVTSAQKNPTAFYLCASSRAGQVQETQYFGPGTRLLVL.

This sequence joins TRBV21-1 and TRBJ1-1. TRBV21-1 is a recognized pseudogene. The CDR3 consists of 16 residues. The DNA for the CDR3 is TGTGCCAGCACCACACCTCGGGGGTTGGTGAACACTGAAGCTTTCTTT. It yields the protein CASTTPRGLVNTEAFF.

This chain joins TRBV7-2 and TRBJ2-7; TRBD2 matches 12 bases. In germline, CDR1 is SGHTA, CDR2 FQGNSA. The ends lost 4 bases at V and 3 bases at J; junction bases unmatched: 7. This CDR3 region has 16 residues. CDR3 sequence: CASSSRETSGSYEQYF. CDR3 sequence (DNA): TGTGCCAGCAGCTCCAGAGAGACTAGCGGGAGCTACGAGCAGTACTTC.

The chain couples TRBV2 to TRBJ2-7; no clear D gene. The CDR3 is made up of 12 amino acids. Germline V gene lookup returns CDR1 SNHLY and CDR2 FYNNEI. V was clipped by 7 bases and J by 6 bases, with 13 bases between them. The CDR3, as DNA: TGTGCCAGCACCAGGACCCGCGCCGAGCAGTACTTC. This encodes CASTRTRAEQYF.

The V gene is TRBV7-8, the J gene TRBJ2-7; 7 bases line up with TRBD2. J was trimmed by 3 bases and V by 5 bases; bases with no gene match: 7. Germline V gives CDR1 SGHVS, CDR2 FQNEAQ. The CDR3 is made up of 14 amino acids. The CDR3 DNA sequence: TGTGCCAGCAGCAGCACCCGGGACTACTACGAGCAGTACTTC. Residues: CASSSTRDYYEQYF.

The chain recombines TRBV29-1 with TRBJ1-4; tentatively, D is TRBD1 (6 bases). The germline V gene has CDR1 SQVTM and CDR2 ANQGSEA. V was trimmed by 7 bases and J by 6 bases, leaving 12 bases between them. The CDR3 length is 12 residues. The CDR3 bases are TGCAGCGCCGGGGGGCCTGATGAAAAACTGTTTTTT. Translated: CSAGGPDEKLFF.

The CDR3 DNA is TGTGCCAGCTCACCAGAGAGGGGCAGGGGCTACACCTTC. Translation gives CASSPERGRGYTF. The V gene is TRBV18, the J gene TRBJ1-2, with D possibly being TRBD1 (5 bases). CDR3 length equals 13 residues. CDR1 KGHSH and CDR2 LQKENI come from the germline V gene. V was clipped by 2 bases and J by 8 bases, with 12 bases between them.

The rearrangement links TRBV29-1 to TRBJ1-5, with TRBD1 identical over 8 bases. This CDR3 has 14 amino acids. V gave up 4 bases and J gave up 3 bases; unmatched junction bases: 5. CDR1 and CDR2 (germline): SQVTM, ANQGSEA. The CDR3 DNA reads as TGCAGCGTTGGACAGGGGAATACCAATCAGCCCCAGCATTTT. Its translation: CSVGQGNTNQPQHF.